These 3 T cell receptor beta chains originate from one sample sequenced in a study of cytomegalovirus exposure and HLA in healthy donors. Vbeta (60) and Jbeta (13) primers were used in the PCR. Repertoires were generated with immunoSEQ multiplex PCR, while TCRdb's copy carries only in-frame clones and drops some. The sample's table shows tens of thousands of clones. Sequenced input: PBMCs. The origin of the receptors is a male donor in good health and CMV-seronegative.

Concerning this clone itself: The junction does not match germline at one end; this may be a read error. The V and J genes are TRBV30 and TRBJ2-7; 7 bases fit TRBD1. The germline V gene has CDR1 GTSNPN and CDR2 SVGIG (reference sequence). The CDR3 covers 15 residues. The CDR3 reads CAGSVGQAVAHEQYF. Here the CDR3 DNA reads TGTGCCGGGAGTGTAGGACAGGCGGTCGCCCACGAGCAGTACTTC.

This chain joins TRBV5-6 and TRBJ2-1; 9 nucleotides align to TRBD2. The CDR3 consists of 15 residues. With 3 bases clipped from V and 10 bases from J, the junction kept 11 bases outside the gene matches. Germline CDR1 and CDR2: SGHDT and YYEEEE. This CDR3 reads CASSYLAGGIWEQFF. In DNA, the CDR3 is TGTGCCAGCAGCTATCTCGCGGGGGGGATCTGGGAGCAGTTCTTC.

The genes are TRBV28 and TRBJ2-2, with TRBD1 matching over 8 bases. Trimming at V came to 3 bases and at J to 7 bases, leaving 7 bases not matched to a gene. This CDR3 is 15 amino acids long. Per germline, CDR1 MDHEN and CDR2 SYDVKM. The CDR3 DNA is TGTGCCAGCAGTTTGGCTGGACAGGGAGGCGGGGAGCTGTTTTTT. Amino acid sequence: CASSLAGQGGGELFF.